A single sample is the source of the 12 T cell receptor beta chains below, sequenced in a study of blood T cell repertoires in COVID-19. Sequenced by immunoSEQ multiplex PCR; TCRdb stores in-frame clones only, minus some. The sample shows tens of thousands of clones, around 83% of them seen only once. The sequencing sample was made of peripheral blood. Receptors were obtained from a man between 50 and 59 years old with acute or convalescent COVID-19.

The V call is TRBV19, the J call TRBJ1-5, with D maybe TRBD1 (5 bases). The CDR3 has 18 residues. Trimming left V 1 base short and J 3 bases short, with 19 bases between. Germline assignment: CDR1 LNHDA and CDR2 SQIVND (reference sequence). Here the CDR3 DNA reads TGTGCCAGTAGTATAGCGGGTCTCAGGCGGGGGTACAATCAGCCCCAGCATTTT. Translating gives CASSIAGLRRGYNQPQHF.

This clone was counted a single time. The gene calls are TRBV18 and TRBJ2-7; TRBD1 is a possible D gene (5 bases). This CDR3 is built from 18 residues. Between the trimmed V and J ends, which lost 3 bases and 0 bases, there was a span of 21 bases. The V gene's germline CDR1 is KGHSH and CDR2 LQKENI. The DNA of the CDR3 is TGTGCCAGCTCACCCGAAACCCGACGGACACCTAGCTCCTACGAGCAGTACTTC. Protein sequence: CASSPETRRTPSSYEQYF.

V is TRBV2 and J is TRBJ2-7, with 8 positions matching TRBD1. The CDR3 length is 13 residues. The V gene end was trimmed by 7 bases and the J gene end by 4 bases; junction bases not matched to a gene: 6. Germline lookup yields CDR1 SNHLY and CDR2 FYNNEI. The CDR3, as DNA: TGTGCCAGCATGAGGACAGGGTTATACGAGCAGTACTTC. Amino acid sequence: CASMRTGLYEQYF.

The gene calls are TRBV19 and TRBJ1-2, with TRBD1 matching over 11 bases. This CDR3 has 13 amino acids. Per the germline V gene, CDR1 is LNHDA and CDR2 is SQIVND (reference sequence). Trimming removed 4 bases from V and 6 bases from J; junction bases left unmatched: 1. CDR3 loop: CASSTDRGHGYTF. In nucleotides, the CDR3 is TGTGCCAGTAGTACGGACAGGGGGCATGGCTACACCTTC.

The rearrangement links TRBV16 to TRBJ2-3; weak D call: TRBD1 (5 bases). CDR1 KGHSY and CDR2 FQNENV come from the germline V gene. V lost 3 bases and J lost 3, with 10 bases in between. CDR3 length: 14 amino acids. In DNA form, the CDR3 reads TGTGCCAGCAGCCATTCCGACAGAACAGATACGCAGTATTTT. This gives the protein CASSHSDRTDTQYF.

This chain links TRBV5-1 with TRBJ2-2, with D possibly being TRBD2 (6 bases). Germline CDR1 SGHRS, CDR2 YFSETQ. Trimming took 5 bases from V and 4 from J, leaving 18 bases between them. The CDR3 consists of 16 residues. The CDR3 DNA follows: TGCGCCAGCAGACTGCGTCCGGTGGGAGGCACCGGGGAGCTGTTTTTT. It encodes CASRLRPVGGTGELFF. The full variable domain, with the rest looked up from reference TRBV5-1 and TRBJ2-2, is KAGVTQTPRYLIKTRGQQVTLSCSPISGHRSVSWYQQTPGQGLQFLFEYFSETQRNKGNFPGRFSGRQFSNSRSEMNVSTLELGDSALYLCASRLRPVGGTGELFFGEGSRLTVL.

The chain couples TRBV9 to TRBJ1-3, with 7 nucleotides matching TRBD1. After removal of 4 bases from V and 14 bases from J, the junction contained 18 bases not matched to a gene. The V gene's germline CDR1 is SGDLS and CDR2 YYNGEE. The CDR3 extends over 15 amino acids. CDR3 residues: CASSTKLPPRDSLYF. CDR3 nucleotide sequence: TGTGCCAGCAGCACCAAACTTCCCCCTCGGGACAGCCTATATTTT.

The genes are TRBV29-1 and TRBJ1-2; D gene unclear. Deletions cut 3 bases from V and 8 bases from J, with 13 bases between. Germline V gene data show CDR1 as SQVTM and CDR2 as ANQGSEA. The CDR3 covers 12 residues. In DNA, the CDR3 is TGCAGCGTTGATTTCCCGGCGGGCGGCTACACCTTC. The encoded protein is CSVDFPAGGYTF.

V is TRBV2 and J is TRBJ2-7; the D gene is possibly TRBD2 (6 bases). Trimming left V 4 bases short and J 9 bases short, with 19 bases between. Per the germline V gene, CDR1 is SNHLY and CDR2 is FYNNEI. This CDR3 has 14 amino acids. As DNA, the CDR3 is TGTGCCAGCAGTGTGTCGGGCCAGCGACTAGGGCAGTACTTC. It specifies CASSVSGQRLGQYF.

This rearrangement joins TRBV12-3 or TRBV12-4 to TRBJ2-1; D call uncertain. This CDR3 is built from 12 residues. Deletions cut 2 bases from V and 6 bases from J, with 5 bases between. DNA of the CDR3: TGTGCCAGCAGTTTATCGGGCAATGAGCAGTTCTTC. Its translation: CASSLSGNEQFF.

The count of this clone is one. The rearrangement joins TRBV11-2 to TRBJ1-5, with D tentatively TRBD1 (6 bases). Germline V gives CDR1 SGHAT, CDR2 FQNNGV. With 5 bases removed from V and 2 bases from J, the gap between germline ends came to 13 bases. This CDR3 comprises 15 residues. The CDR3 here is CASSLTGNGNQPQHF. In nucleotides, the CDR3 is TGTGCCAGCAGCCTAACAGGGAATGGCAATCAGCCCCAGCATTTT.

The CDR3 is CASSRSVVETQYF. The DNA for the CDR3 is TGTGCCAGCAGCCGGTCGGTGGTGGAGACCCAGTACTTC. V usage is TRBV14 and J usage is TRBJ2-5; the D is unclear. V was clipped by 4 bases and J by 5 bases, with 11 bases between them. CDR1 is SGHDN, CDR2 FVKESK, per germline. The CDR3 spans 13 residues.